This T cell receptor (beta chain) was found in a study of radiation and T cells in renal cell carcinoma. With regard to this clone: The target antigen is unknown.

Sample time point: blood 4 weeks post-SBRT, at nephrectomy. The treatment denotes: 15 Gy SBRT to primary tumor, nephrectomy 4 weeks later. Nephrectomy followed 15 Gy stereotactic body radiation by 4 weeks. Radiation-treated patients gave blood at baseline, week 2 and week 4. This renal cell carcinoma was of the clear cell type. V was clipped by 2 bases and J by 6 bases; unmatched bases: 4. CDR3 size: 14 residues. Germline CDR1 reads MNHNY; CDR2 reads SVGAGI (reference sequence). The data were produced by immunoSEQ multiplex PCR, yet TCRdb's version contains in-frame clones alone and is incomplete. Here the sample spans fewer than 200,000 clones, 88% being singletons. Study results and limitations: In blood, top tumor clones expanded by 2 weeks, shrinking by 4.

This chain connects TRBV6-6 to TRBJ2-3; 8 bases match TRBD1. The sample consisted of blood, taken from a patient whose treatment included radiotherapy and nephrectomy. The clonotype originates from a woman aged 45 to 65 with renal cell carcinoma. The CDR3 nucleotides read TGTGCCAGCAGTTACGGACAGGGTGGGGATACGCAGTATTTT. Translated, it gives CASSYGQGGDTQYF.